The source of this TCR beta chain is a study of control samples from healthy donors and cancer patients. Germline CDR1 is SNHLY and CDR2 is FYNNEI. Trimming cost V 6 bases and J 1 base, with 7 bases left between them. This CDR3 is 13 amino acids long. Profiling relied on immunoSEQ multiplex PCR, and the TCRdb table lists in-frame clones only, not all of them. This table has under 150,000 clones, around 88% appearing once. Sequencing used blood. This chain uses TRBV2 with TRBJ1-5; no reliable D call. The origin of this receptor is a man aged 35 to 55 in good health. The CDR3 nucleotides are TGTGCCAGCAGGGCCGACAGCAATCAGCCCCAGCATTTT. This translates into CASRADSNQPQHF.